One and the same sample provided the 21 T cell receptor beta chains below, sequenced in a study of T cells after yellow fever vaccination. TCRdb called the 5' RACE reads again in MiXCR, with one record for every CDR3 protein. The data contain 400,000 to 650,000 distinct CDR3 sequences, 21% of them singletons. This material consisted of PBMCs, taken 21 days after the first yellow fever vaccination. All receptors come from a man aged 18-30 years who received the YFV17D yellow fever vaccine.

The chain combines TRBV28 with TRBJ1-1; D possibly corresponds to TRBD1 (5 bases). The length of the CDR3 is 15 residues. Per germline, CDR1 MDHEN and CDR2 SYDVKM. Trimming cost V 11 bases and J 5 bases, with 24 bases left between them. The CDR3 DNA sequence: TGTGCCTCTTCCGTCGGGGGGGGAATGAGGACTGAAGCTTTCTTT. Translating gives CASSVGGGMRTEAFF.

The table lists this clonotype with a few counts. The gene calls are TRBV18 and TRBJ2-2; 8 bases map to TRBD2. CDR1 KGHSH and CDR2 LQKENI come from the germline V gene. V shed 5 bases and J 3 bases; nucleotides not matched to a gene: 8. The CDR3 covers 16 residues. The CDR3 protein is CASSSRGGSDTGELFF. The CDR3 DNA sequence: TGTGCCAGCTCATCACGGGGGGGTTCGGACACCGGGGAGCTGTTTTTT.

There are a few counts of this clonotype. The chain recombines TRBV20-1 with TRBJ2-7; tentatively, D is TRBD2 (6 bases). Germline CDR1 DFQATT, CDR2 SNEGSKA (reference sequence). Trimming cost V 6 bases and J 2 bases, with 14 bases left between them. This CDR3 region has 13 residues. The CDR3 region is CSAPGTSPYEQYV. The DNA of the CDR3 is TGCAGTGCCCCAGGGACTTCCCCCTACGAGCAGTACGTC.

This chain links TRBV25-1 with TRBJ2-7, with TRBD1 as a possible D gene (6 bases). This CDR3 region has 12 residues. In germline, CDR1 is MGHDK, CDR2 SYGVNS. Trimming took 10 bases from V and 6 from J, leaving 16 bases between them. CDR3 amino acids: CATTGTPPEQYF. The CDR3 DNA reads TGTGCCACTACAGGGACACCTCCCGAGCAGTACTTC.

The V gene is TRBV5-1, the J gene TRBJ2-3; D remains unclear. This CDR3 has 14 amino acids. Trimming removed 0 bases at V and 0 bases at J, with 5 bases between. Germline CDR1 is SGHRS and CDR2 is YFSETQ. The CDR3 nucleotides are TGCGCCAGCAGCTTGGTTCTTAGCACAGATACGCAGTATTTT. Its translation: CASSLVLSTDTQYF.

In its sample, this clonotype was seen a few times. Here the CDR3 DNA reads TGCGCCAGCAGCTTGGAAGGGGCCCGGACAGATACGCAGTATTTT. Translated, it gives CASSLEGARTDTQYF. The rearrangement uses TRBV5-1 and TRBJ2-3; possibly TRBD1 for D (5 bases). Germline V gene lookup returns CDR1 SGHRS and CDR2 YFSETQ. The CDR3 covers 15 residues. V was shortened by 0 bases and J by 3 bases, with 11 bases between the two germline ends. Full variable domain (rest looked up from reference TRBV5-1 and TRBJ2-3): KAGVTQTPRYLIKTRGQQVTLSCSPISGHRSVSWYQQTPGQGLQFLFEYFSETQRNKGNFPGRFSGRQFSNSRSEMNVSTLELGDSALYLCASSLEGARTDTQYFGPGTRLTVL.

This clonotype was counted many times. The genes are TRBV29-1 and TRBJ2-7; D remains unclear. The V and J ends lost 4 bases and 1 base respectively, with 8 bases between them. CDR3 size: 12 residues. Germline loops: CDR1 SQVTM, CDR2 ANQGSEA. The CDR3 loop reads CSVGDTSYEQYF. CDR3 DNA sequence: TGCAGCGTTGGGGATACATCCTACGAGCAGTACTTC.

V and J are TRBV20-1 and TRBJ2-1, with a tentative D call TRBD2 (7 bases). This CDR3 comprises 16 residues. Germline CDR1 is DFQATT and CDR2 is SNEGSKA (reference sequence). V gave up 5 bases and J gave up 7 bases, with 24 bases separating them. The CDR3 DNA is TGCAGTGCTGGGGGGGGAGGCGGGGGCCCTAGGAATGAGCAGTTCTTC. Translated: CSAGGGGGGPRNEQFF.

This clonotype was seen at least ten times. The CDR3 is CASSSGTSGGVNTGELFF. In nucleotides, the CDR3 is TGTGCCAGCAGCTCCGGGACTAGCGGGGGGGTTAACACCGGGGAGCTGTTTTTT. The V and J genes are TRBV11-1 and TRBJ2-2, with 16 positions matching TRBD2. With V trimmed by 4 bases and J by 2 bases, 4 bases remained unmatched. The CDR3 spans 18 residues. Germline V gives CDR1 SGHAT, CDR2 FQDESV (reference sequence).

This clonotype was counted only a few times. The chain combines TRBV7-8 with TRBJ1-6, with 11 bases fitting TRBD1. V gave up 5 bases and J gave up 13 bases; unmatched junction bases: 7. CDR1 and CDR2 from the germline V gene are SGHVS and FQNEAQ. The CDR3 runs 14 residues. As DNA, the CDR3 is TGTGCCAGCAGCCGCGGGACAGGGGGTAGGCCCCTCCACTTT. Its translation: CASSRGTGGRPLHF.

This clonotype appeared a few times. J is TRBJ1-1 and V is TRBV5-6; a possible D gene is TRBD1 (5 bases). Germline CDR1 reads SGHDT; CDR2 reads YYEEEE. V lost 3 bases, J lost 6 bases, and 15 bases lay in between. CDR3 length: 14 amino acids. The CDR3 region has the DNA TGTGCCAGCAGCTGGGACTTGGGGAGGTCTGAAGCTTTCTTT. Amino acids: CASSWDLGRSEAFF.

This clonotype came up a few times. CDR3 DNA sequence: TGTGCCAGCATCGACAGGGGGAGAGGCTACACCTTC. Its translation: CASIDRGRGYTF. J is TRBJ1-2 and V is TRBV28, with TRBD1 matching over 9 bases. Germline loops: CDR1 MDHEN, CDR2 SYDVKM. CDR3 length equals 12 residues. Germline trimming cut 7 bases from V and 8 bases from J; bases unmatched to any gene: 5.

The chain employs TRBV5-1 and TRBJ2-1, with 11 bases fitting TRBD2. V was clipped by 2 bases and J by 4 bases; unmatched bases: 8. CDR1 SGHRS and CDR2 YFSETQ come from the germline V gene. The CDR3 is 17 amino acids. The DNA for the CDR3 is TGCGCCAGCAGCTTCTTGGGCCTAGCGGGGGGTTACAATGAGCAGTTCTTC. Its protein is CASSFLGLAGGYNEQFF. Looking up the rest from reference TRBV5-1 and TRBJ2-1 gives the full variable domain: KAGVTQTPRYLIKTRGQQVTLSCSPISGHRSVSWYQQTPGQGLQFLFEYFSETQRNKGNFPGRFSGRQFSNSRSEMNVSTLELGDSALYLCASSFLGLAGGYNEQFFGPGTRLTVL.

The V and J genes are TRBV5-5 and TRBJ2-2, with D uncertain. The V gene's germline CDR1 is SGHKS and CDR2 YYEKEE (reference sequence). V lost 9 bases, J lost 6 bases, and 12 bases lay in between. This CDR3 comprises 12 residues. The DNA for the CDR3 is TGTGCCATGAGCCCTGGGGCCGGGGAGCTGTTTTTT. Its translation is CAMSPGAGELFF. The whole variable domain, remainder taken from reference TRBV5-5 and TRBJ2-2, is DAGVTQSPTHLIKTRGQQVTLRCSPISGHKSVSWYQQVLGQGPQFIFQYYEKEERGRGNFPDRFSARQFPNYSSELNVNALLLGDSALYLCAMSPGAGELFFGEGSRLTVL.

The gene calls are TRBV5-1 and TRBJ2-5, with a possible D match to TRBD1 (7 bases). V gave up 4 bases and J gave up 5 bases, with 18 bases separating them. The CDR3 spans 15 residues. The germline CDR1 and CDR2 sequences are SGHRS and YFSETQ. CDR3 loop: CASSPQGGEDETQYF. DNA for the CDR3: TGCGCCAGCAGCCCTCAGGGGGGAGAAGACGAGACCCAGTACTTC.

This clonotype appeared a single time. The chain joins TRBV5-4 to TRBJ2-2; no clear D. The CDR3 runs 16 residues. Germline-derived CDR1 and CDR2 are SGHNT and YYREEE (reference sequence). The V gene lost 0 bases and the J gene lost 2 bases, with 11 bases spanning the gap. In DNA form, the CDR3 reads TGTGCCAGCAGCTTGGCCTTGAGGAGAAACACCGGGGAGCTGTTTTTT. As protein: CASSLALRRNTGELFF.

The chain uses TRBV2 and TRBJ1-3; 9 nucleotides align to TRBD1. The CDR3 length is 17 residues. The ends lost 7 bases at V and 0 bases at J; junction bases unmatched: 10. Germline loops: CDR1 SNHLY, CDR2 FYNNEI. In nucleotides, the CDR3 is TGTGCCAGCACTTATACCGGGACAGGGCCCTCTGGAAACACCATATATTTT. Translation gives CASTYTGTGPSGNTIYF. Using reference TRBV2 and TRBJ1-3 for the parts outside the CDR3, the full variable domain is EPEVTQTPSHQVTQMGQEVILRCVPISNHLYFYWYRQILGQKVEFLVSFYNNEISEKSEIFDDQFSVERPDGSNFTLKIRSTKLEDSAMYFCASTYTGTGPSGNTIYFGEGSWLTVV.

The table lists this clonotype with many counts. The V and J genes are TRBV14 and TRBJ2-3; D gene ambiguous. There are 15 residues in the CDR3. Germline values: CDR1 SGHDN, CDR2 FVKESK. V was clipped by 0 bases and J by 6 bases, with 13 bases between them. The CDR3, as DNA: TGTGCCAGCAGCCAAGATGGCCCTTCTGTTGATACGCAGTATTTT. Its protein product is CASSQDGPSVDTQYF.

The sample holds a few counts of this clonotype. The chain recombines TRBV4-3 with TRBJ2-1; D uncertain. With 4 bases removed from V and 0 bases from J, the gap between germline ends came to 10 bases. The CDR3 has 15 residues. Germline values: CDR1 LGHNA, CDR2 YSLEER. Written as DNA, the CDR3 is TGCGCCAGCAGCCCCAAGGCAGGCTCCTACAATGAGCAGTTCTTC. Translated: CASSPKAGSYNEQFF.

The rearrangement joins TRBV9 to TRBJ2-7, with unresolved D. The germline V gene has CDR1 SGDLS and CDR2 YYNGEE. Trimming took 2 bases from V and 0 from J, leaving 15 bases between them. The CDR3 is 16 residues long. The CDR3 sequence is CASSVGWRSSSYEQYF. CDR3 bases: TGTGCCAGCAGCGTTGGATGGAGATCCAGCTCCTACGAGCAGTACTTC.

This chain links TRBV7-2 with TRBJ2-5; 8 bases line up with TRBD2. The CDR3 is 13 amino acids. Germline loops: CDR1 SGHTA, CDR2 FQGNSA. V gave up 5 bases and J gave up 10 bases; unmatched junction bases: 9. The CDR3 spells CASSPRGGTGQYF. The CDR3 bases are TGTGCCAGCAGCCCGCGCGGGGGGACGGGCCAGTACTTC. Combining the CDR3 with reference TRBV7-2 and TRBJ2-5 gives the whole variable domain GAGVSQSPSNKVTEKGKDVELRCDPISGHTALYWYRQSLGQGLEFLIYFQGNSAPDKSGLPSDRFSAERTGGSVSTLTIQRTQQEDSAVYLCASSPRGGTGQYFGPGTRLLVL.